The clone carrying this T cell receptor beta chain turned up a few times. Its antigen is still unknown. The entry originates in a study of early T cells in non-severe SARS-CoV-2 infection. Study context: Chains from this unsorted whole-blood bulk RNA could not be paired. Points from the study as a whole: Missing private and CD4 specificities, VDJdb matching favored anti-spike CD8 responses.

This CDR3 comprises 12 residues. Germline values: CDR1 SQVTM, CDR2 ANQGSEA. Trimming took 7 bases from V and 7 from J; bases not matched to a gene: 7. Individual cDNA molecules were tagged with unique molecular identifiers, the study reported. TCRdb recomputed calls from the 5' RACE reads with MiXCR, one row per CDR3 protein. The sample gives some 64,000 distinct CDR3 sequences, about 12% of which show up once; roughly 8.3% is in the top ten. The sequence derives from an adult who was a healthcare worker with PCR-confirmed SARS-CoV-2 infection or an uninfected control (not recorded which). The sample was whole blood. The V call is TRBV29-1, the J call TRBJ1-2; 9 bases are shared with TRBD1. The DNA of the CDR3 is TGCAGCGCGATACAGGGGGCTGGTGGCTACACCTTC. Its translation is CSAIQGAGGYTF.